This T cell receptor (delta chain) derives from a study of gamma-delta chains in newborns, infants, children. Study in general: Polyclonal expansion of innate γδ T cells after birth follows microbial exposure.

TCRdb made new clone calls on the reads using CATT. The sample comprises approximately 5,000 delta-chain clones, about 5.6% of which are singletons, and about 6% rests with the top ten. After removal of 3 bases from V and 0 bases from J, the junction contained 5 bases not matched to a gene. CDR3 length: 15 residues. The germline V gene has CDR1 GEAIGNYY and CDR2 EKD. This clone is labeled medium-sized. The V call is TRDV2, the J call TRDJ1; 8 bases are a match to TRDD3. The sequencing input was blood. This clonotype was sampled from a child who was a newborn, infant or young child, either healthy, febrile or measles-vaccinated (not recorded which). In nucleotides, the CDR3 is TGTGCCTGTGACTACTGGGGGTCCAACACCGATAAACTCATCTTT. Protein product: CACDYWGSNTDKLIF.